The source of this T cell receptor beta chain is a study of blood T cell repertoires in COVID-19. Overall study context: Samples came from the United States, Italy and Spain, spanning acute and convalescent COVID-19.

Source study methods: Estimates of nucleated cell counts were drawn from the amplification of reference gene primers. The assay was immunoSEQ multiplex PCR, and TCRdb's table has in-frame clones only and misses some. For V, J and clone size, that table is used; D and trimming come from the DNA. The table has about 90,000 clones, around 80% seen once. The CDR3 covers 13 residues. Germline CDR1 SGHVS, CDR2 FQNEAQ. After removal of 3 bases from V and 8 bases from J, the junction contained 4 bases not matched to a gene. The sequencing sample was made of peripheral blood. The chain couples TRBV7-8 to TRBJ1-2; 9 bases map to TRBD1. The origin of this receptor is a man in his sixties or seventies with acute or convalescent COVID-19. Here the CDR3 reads CASSFRTGEGYTF. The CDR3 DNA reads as TGTGCCAGCAGCTTCCGGACAGGGGAAGGCTACACCTTC.